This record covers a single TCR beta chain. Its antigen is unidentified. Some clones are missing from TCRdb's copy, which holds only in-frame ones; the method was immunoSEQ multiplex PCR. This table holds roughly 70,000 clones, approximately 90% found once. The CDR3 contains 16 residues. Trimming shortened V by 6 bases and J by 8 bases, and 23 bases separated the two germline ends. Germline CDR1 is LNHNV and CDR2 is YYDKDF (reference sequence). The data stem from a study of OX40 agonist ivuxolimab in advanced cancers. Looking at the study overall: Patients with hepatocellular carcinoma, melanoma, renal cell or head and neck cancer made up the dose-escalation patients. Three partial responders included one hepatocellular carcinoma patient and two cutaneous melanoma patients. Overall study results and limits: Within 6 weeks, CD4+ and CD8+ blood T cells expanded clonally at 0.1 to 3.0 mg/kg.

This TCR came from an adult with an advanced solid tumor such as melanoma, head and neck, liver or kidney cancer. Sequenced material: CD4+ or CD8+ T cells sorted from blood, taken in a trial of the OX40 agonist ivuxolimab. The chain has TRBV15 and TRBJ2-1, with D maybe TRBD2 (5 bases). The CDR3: CATSNRRDYPPDEQFF. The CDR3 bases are TGTGCCACCAGTAACCGACGTGACTATCCGCCCGATGAGCAGTTCTTC. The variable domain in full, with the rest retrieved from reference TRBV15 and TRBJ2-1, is DAMVIQNPRYQVTQFGKPVTLSCSQTLNHNVMYWYQQKSSQAPKLLFHYYDKDFNNEADTPDNFQSRRPNTSFCFLDIRSPGLGDTAMYLCATSNRRDYPPDEQFFGPGTRLTVL.